Below are 30 T cell receptor beta chains sequenced from a single sample in a study of molecular identifiers for immune sequencing clone quantification. TCRdb independently ran MiXCR on the PCR reads; one entry per CDR3 protein. Among over 600,000 distinct CDR3 sequences listed, 15% to 20% were seen once. What was sequenced was naive CD8+ T cells from blood, with Jurkat cell RNA spiked in. The subset denotes: FACS-sorted CD8+CD4-CCR7+CD45RA+ naive T cells. These TCRs come from a human donor in good health. Some libraries in this study had Jurkat cell RNA spiked in.

The sample holds many counts of this clonotype. The chain is built from TRBV29-1 and TRBJ2-1; TRBD2 agrees at 9 bases. This CDR3 comprises 21 residues. With 7 bases clipped from V and 7 bases from J, the junction kept 32 bases outside the gene matches. CDR1 and CDR2 (germline): SQVTM, ANQGSEA. As DNA, the CDR3 is TGCAGCGGCAAAGGGGTCGGGACTAGCACCCCTGTGGCCTTGTTGGGTAATGAGCAGTTCTTC. Translated: CSGKGVGTSTPVALLGNEQFF.

This clonotype was found a few times. This sequence joins TRBV20-1 and TRBJ2-7; 10 bases are a match to TRBD2. With 5 bases clipped from V and 0 bases from J, the junction kept 4 bases outside the gene matches. Per the germline V gene, CDR1 is DFQATT and CDR2 is SNEGSKA (reference sequence). The CDR3 is 14 residues long. Here the CDR3 reads CSADGLADSYEQYF. The CDR3 DNA sequence: TGCAGTGCTGACGGACTAGCGGACTCCTACGAGCAGTACTTC.

The chain recombines TRBV6-1 with TRBJ1-1; D might be TRBD1 (5 bases). From germline, CDR1 is MNHNS and CDR2 SASEGT. The CDR3 has 18 amino acids. Trimming removed 5 bases from V and 0 bases from J, with 22 bases in between. CDR3 coding DNA: TGTGCCAGCAGTAGGCGCGGGGGGAGACAGCCAATGAACACTGAAGCTTTCTTT. Protein product: CASSRRGGRQPMNTEAFF.

Notes on this clonotype: A read error may be the cause here, since a much bigger clone is one base away. This chain joins TRBV2 and TRBJ2-7, with D perhaps TRBD2 (5 bases). CDR1 is SNHLY, CDR2 FYNNEI, per germline. CDR3 length: 12 amino acids. V lost 6 bases to trimming and J lost 8 bases, with 14 bases between them. CDR3 residues: CASRRPGEKQYF. The CDR3 DNA reads TGTGCCAGCAGACGCCCTGGGGAGAAGCAGTACTTC.

This clonotype was counted many times. V and J are TRBV20-1 and TRBJ2-7; D is unresolved. V was cut by 6 bases and J by 2 bases, with 14 bases left in between. The CDR3 is 13 amino acids. Germline-derived CDR1 and CDR2 are DFQATT and SNEGSKA (reference sequence). CDR3 sequence (DNA): TGCAGTGCCCCCAGCTCCGGGCCCTACGAGCAGTACTTC. Protein product: CSAPSSGPYEQYF.

Many counts were recorded for this clonotype. V is TRBV7-8 and J is TRBJ2-3; 9 positions match TRBD1. CDR1 is SGHVS, CDR2 FQNEAQ, per germline. This CDR3 region has 18 residues. The J segment lost 2 bases and the V segment lost 4 bases, leaving 13 bases of the junction unmatched. The CDR3 loop reads CASSSPGQGEGFTDTQYF. CDR3 nucleotide sequence: TGTGCCAGCAGCTCCCCGGGACAGGGTGAGGGTTTCACAGATACGCAGTATTTT.

Concerning this clonotype: A much bigger clone sits one base away, suggesting this may be a read error. V gene TRBV20-1 combines with J gene TRBJ1-1; no firm D call. The CDR3 has 17 residues. Germline values: CDR1 DFQATT, CDR2 SNEGSKA (reference sequence). V was shortened by 1 base and J by 0 bases, with 18 bases between the two germline ends. This CDR3 is CSARGTLRSWVNTEAFF. DNA of the CDR3: TGCAGTGCTAGAGGCACCCTTAGATCGTGGGTGAACACTGAAGCTTTCTTT.

This clonotype was detected ten times or more. The chain links TRBV12-3 or TRBV12-4 to TRBJ2-3; D is ambiguous. This CDR3 contains 14 residues. The germline V and J ends were trimmed by 6 bases and 0 bases, with 10 bases remaining between them. CDR3 coding DNA: TGTGCCAGCAGGGCCGTCTATAGCACAGATACGCAGTATTTT. It encodes CASRAVYSTDTQYF.

Concerning this clonotype itself: This likely comes from a read error, as the CDR3 has no conserved phenylalanine or tryptophan at its end. The chain is built from TRBV27 and TRBJ2-7; 12 bases fit TRBD2. Germline assignment: CDR1 MNHEY and CDR2 SMNVEV (reference sequence). The CDR3 extends over 15 amino acids. With V trimmed by 3 bases and J by 7 bases, 7 bases remained unmatched. CDR3 sequence: CASSFGSGLAGEQYC. CDR3 sequence (DNA): TGTGCCAGCAGTTTTGGGAGCGGACTAGCGGGAGAGCAGTACTGC.

This clonotype was recorded at least ten times. The V gene is TRBV4-3, the J gene TRBJ1-4; no definite D call. Per the germline V gene, CDR1 is LGHNA and CDR2 is YSLEER. V was pared by 0 bases and J by 5 bases, with 10 bases between. The CDR3 is 15 residues long. This CDR3 is CASSQETMGNEKLFF. In DNA, the CDR3 is TGCGCCAGCAGCCAAGAAACGATGGGGAATGAAAAACTGTTTTTT.

Remarks on this clonotype: This may be a read error, as it is one base from a much larger clone. The chain links TRBV7-3 to TRBJ1-1; 7 bases fit TRBD1. CDR1 SGHTA and CDR2 FQGTGA come from the germline V gene. The CDR3 covers 14 residues. CDR3 in amino acids: CACSSTGTDTEAFF. The CDR3 DNA is TGTGCCTGCAGCTCCACCGGGACAGACACTGAAGCTTTCTTT.

Details on this clonotype: Since a much larger clone is just one base distant, this may be a read error. Here the CDR3 omits its conserved ending phenylalanine or tryptophan, so a read error is the likely source. The chain has TRBV6-5 and TRBJ1-4; no clear D gene. Germline loops: CDR1 MNHEY, CDR2 SVGAGI. V shed 0 bases and J shed 11 bases, with 19 bases lying between them. This CDR3 has 16 amino acids. The CDR3 DNA follows: TGTGCCAGCAGTTACTCGAACTTCGAAGTTGGGGAGAAACTGTTTTCT. Protein product: CASSYSNFEVGEKLFS.

This clonotype was recorded at least ten times. V gene TRBV2 combines with J gene TRBJ1-5; no clear D gene. V lost 3 bases, J lost 0 bases, and 9 bases lay in between. This CDR3 contains 15 residues. Germline assignment: CDR1 SNHLY and CDR2 FYNNEI. The CDR3 DNA sequence: TGTGCCAGCAGTGAGTTAGTTTATAGCAATCAGCCCCAGCATTTT. Encoded protein: CASSELVYSNQPQHF. Combining the CDR3 with reference TRBV2 and TRBJ1-5 gives the whole variable domain EPEVTQTPSHQVTQMGQEVILRCVPISNHLYFYWYRQILGQKVEFLVSFYNNEISEKSEIFDDQFSVERPDGSNFTLKIRSTKLEDSAMYFCASSELVYSNQPQHFGDGTRLSIL.

This rearrangement joins TRBV5-4 to TRBJ1-1; D is undetermined. Per the germline V gene, CDR1 is SGHNT and CDR2 is YYREEE (reference sequence). This CDR3 has 12 amino acids. V gave up 1 base and J gave up 7 bases, with 8 bases separating them. The CDR3 loop reads CASSLTPGEAFF. CDR3 coding DNA: TGTGCCAGCAGCTTGACTCCCGGTGAAGCTTTCTTT.

The table lists this clonotype with a count of one. A much larger clone differs by one base, so this may be a read error. V and J are TRBV7-6 and TRBJ1-1, with D possibly TRBD1 on 6 matching bases. The germline CDR1 and CDR2 sequences are SGHVS and FNYEAQ. The CDR3 has 16 residues. Trimming shortened V by 5 bases and J by 1 base, and 17 bases separated the two germline ends. The CDR3 loop reads CASSPDGGEPNTEAFF. The CDR3 DNA follows: TGTGCCAGCAGCCCAGACGGGGGCGAACCGAACACTGAAGCTTTCTTT.

Comments on this clonotype: An end of the junction differs from the germline gene, which may be a read error. The CDR3 spells CASSEERTLSGTGELFF. Here the CDR3 DNA reads TGTGCCAGCAGCGAAGAAAGGACCCTTAGTGGGACCGGGGAGCTGTTTTTT. The chain employs TRBV14 and TRBJ2-2; no clear D. Germline loops: CDR1 SGHDN, CDR2 FVKESK. The CDR3 is 17 residues long.

This clonotype was recorded at least ten times. The V gene is TRBV5-1, the J gene TRBJ2-3; 8 positions match TRBD2. Germline CDR1 SGHRS, CDR2 YFSETQ. CDR3 length: 16 residues. The V segment lost 1 base and the J segment 2 bases; nucleotides outside the gene matches: 6. The CDR3 nucleotides are TGCGCCAGCAGCTTGAGTAGCGGGGTGTACACAGATACGCAGTATTTT. This translates into CASSLSSGVYTDTQYF.

About this clonotype: This may stem from a read error, because a much larger clone lies one nucleotide away. The CDR3 end shows no conserved phenylalanine or tryptophan, and so a read error is likely. V gene TRBV12-3 or TRBV12-4 combines with J gene TRBJ2-1; maybe TRBD1 (6 bases). The CDR3 loop spans 11 amino acids. Trimming removed 5 bases from V and 12 bases from J, with 11 bases in between. As DNA, the CDR3 is TGTGCCAGCAGTGGGGGCTTCGGGCAGTTCCTC. Amino acids: CASSGGFGQFL.

This clonotype was observed at least ten times. This rearrangement joins TRBV9 to TRBJ2-7, with 7 nucleotides matching TRBD1. V lost 4 bases to trimming and J lost 0 bases; unmatched junction nucleotides: 7. CDR3 size: 15 residues. CDR1 is SGDLS, CDR2 YYNGEE, per germline. The CDR3 reads CASSPDGQVSYEQYF. CDR3 in DNA: TGTGCCAGCAGCCCAGATGGACAGGTCTCCTACGAGCAGTACTTC.

CDR3 sequence reads: CATSRGGEETQYF. CDR3 nucleotide sequence: TGTGCCACCAGCAGAGGAGGGGAGGAGACCCAGTACTTC. The J gene is TRBJ2-5, the V gene TRBV15; D may match TRBD1 or TRBD2 (5 bases each). Germline V gene sequence: CDR1 LNHNV, CDR2 YYDKDF (reference sequence). The CDR3 loop spans 13 amino acids. V gave up 1 base and J gave up 5 bases, with 8 bases separating them.

As concerns this clonotype: This sequence may be a read error, since a much larger clone differs from it by one base. This sequence joins TRBV6-2 or TRBV6-3 and TRBJ2-3; D not resolved. Germline V lookup: CDR1 MNHEY, CDR2 SVGEGT. This CDR3 region has 13 residues. For the CDR3, the DNA is TGTGCCAGCGGGATAACCCGCACAGATACGCGGTATTTT. Its protein is CASGITRTDTRYF.

Concerning this clonotype itself: One base away lies a much larger clone, so this may be a sequencing read error. The chain uses TRBV12-3 or TRBV12-4 and TRBJ2-3; TRBD1 agrees at 7 bases. V shed 6 bases, J shed 4 bases, and the junction held 10 bases outside the gene matches. There are 15 residues in the CDR3. CDR3 bases: TGTGCCAGCAGCCCGGGACAGAACATTTCAGATACGCAGTATTTT. It translates to CASSPGQNISDTQYF.

As to this clonotype: It is likely a read error, because the conserved phenylalanine at the end of the CDR3 is missing. The chain joins TRBV10-3 to TRBJ1-2, with a weak D call TRBD1 (5 bases). The V end was cut by 3 bases, the J end by 3 bases, with 8 bases between. The CDR3 is 13 residues long. Looked up from germline, CDR1 is ENHRY and CDR2 is SYGVKD. The CDR3 protein is CAISDREDYGYTY. The CDR3 region has the DNA TGTGCCATCAGTGACAGGGAGGACTATGGCTACACCTAC.

About this clonotype itself: A clone one base away is much larger, so this may be a read error. The rearrangement uses TRBV7-9 and TRBJ2-5; 11 bases align to TRBD2. The CDR3 consists of 15 residues. Germline CDR1 is SEHNR and CDR2 is FQNEAQ (reference sequence). The J segment lost 5 bases and the V segment lost 4 bases, leaving 6 bases of the junction unmatched. The CDR3 nucleotides read TGTGCCAGCAGCTCACTAGCGGGGGCGGTCGAGACCCAGTACTTC. Its protein product is CASSSLAGAVETQYF.

This clonotype was recorded a few times. This chain joins TRBV7-9 and TRBJ2-5; 9 nucleotides match TRBD2. V gave up 4 bases and J gave up 5 bases; unmatched junction bases: 14. Germline values: CDR1 SEHNR, CDR2 FQNEAQ (reference sequence). The CDR3 length is 17 residues. In DNA form, the CDR3 reads TGTGCCAGCAGCTCCCCGGGACTAGCCTCCCCTTGGGAGACCCAGTACTTC. Its protein is CASSSPGLASPWETQYF.

This rearrangement joins TRBV6-2 or TRBV6-3 to TRBJ2-7; 11 nucleotides align to TRBD2. V lost 5 bases and J lost 1; bases outside the gene matches: 10. Germline CDR1 is MNHEY and CDR2 is SVGEGT. The CDR3 covers 17 residues. The CDR3 DNA sequence: TGTGCCAGCAGTAACGAAAAACTAGCGGGAGCTTCCTACGAGCAGTACTTC. Protein product: CASSNEKLAGASYEQYF.

Details on this clonotype: This may arise from a read error, as a much more abundant clone is one base away. The chain has TRBV28 and TRBJ2-5, with 8 bases matching TRBD2. CDR3 length: 15 residues. Losses at the gene ends were 5 bases for V and 5 bases for J; bases not matched to a gene: 10. CDR1 is MDHEN, CDR2 SYDVKM, per germline. CDR3 amino acids: CASSHPAGDGETQYF. The CDR3 DNA is TGTGCCAGCAGTCATCCAGCGGGAGATGGTGAGACCCAGTACTTC. Filled out from reference TRBV28 and TRBJ2-5, the complete variable domain reads DVKVTQSSRYLVKRTGEKVFLECVQDMDHENMFWYRQDPGLGLRLIYFSYDVKMKEKGDIPEGYSVSREKKERFSLILESASTNQTSMYLCASSHPAGDGETQYFGPGTRLLVL.

On this clonotype itself: A much larger clone is a single base away; this may be a read error. The J gene is TRBJ1-1, the V gene TRBV5-1; 9 bases align to TRBD1. There are 15 residues in the CDR3. Germline V CDR1 and CDR2: SGHRS, YFSETQ. The CDR3 here is CVSSGTGPGYTEAFF. As DNA, the CDR3 is TGCGTCAGCTCCGGGACAGGGCCCGGGTACACTGAAGCTTTCTTT.

This clonotype has at least ten counts. This chain uses TRBV25-1 with TRBJ2-1; 12 bases map to TRBD2. The V and J ends lost 5 bases and 8 bases, in that order; junction bases with no gene match: 7. CDR3 length equals 15 residues. Germline CDR1 and CDR2: MGHDK and SYGVNS. This chain's CDR3 is CASSHGLAGSDEQFF. The CDR3 DNA is TGTGCCAGCAGTCACGGACTAGCGGGGTCCGATGAGCAGTTCTTC.

This clonotype was recorded at least ten times. This chain links TRBV7-9 with TRBJ2-2; the D is unclear. The V end lost 3 bases, the J end lost 5 bases, and 19 bases lay between the germline ends. CDR1 and CDR2 from the germline V gene are SEHNR and FQNEAQ (reference sequence). The CDR3 totals 17 residues. CDR3 DNA: TGTGCCAGCAGCTTCGGGTCGGCAGGAGTTTTAACCGGGGAGCTGTTTTTT. This encodes CASSFGSAGVLTGELFF.